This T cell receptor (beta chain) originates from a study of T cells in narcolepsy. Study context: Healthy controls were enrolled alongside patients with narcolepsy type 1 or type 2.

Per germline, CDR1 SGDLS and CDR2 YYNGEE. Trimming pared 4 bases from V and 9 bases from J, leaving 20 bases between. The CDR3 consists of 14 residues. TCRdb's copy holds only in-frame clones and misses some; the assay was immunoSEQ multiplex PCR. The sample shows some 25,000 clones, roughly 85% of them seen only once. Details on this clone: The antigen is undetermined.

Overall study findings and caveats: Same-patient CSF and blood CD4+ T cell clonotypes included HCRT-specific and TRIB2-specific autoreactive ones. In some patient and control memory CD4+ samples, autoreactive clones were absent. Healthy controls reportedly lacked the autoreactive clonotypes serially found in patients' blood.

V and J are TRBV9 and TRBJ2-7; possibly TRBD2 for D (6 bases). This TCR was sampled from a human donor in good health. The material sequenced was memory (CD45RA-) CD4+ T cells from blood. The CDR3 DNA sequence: TGTGCCAGCAGCCGAGGAGGGACGCTCGAGGCGCAGTACTTC. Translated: CASSRGGTLEAQYF.